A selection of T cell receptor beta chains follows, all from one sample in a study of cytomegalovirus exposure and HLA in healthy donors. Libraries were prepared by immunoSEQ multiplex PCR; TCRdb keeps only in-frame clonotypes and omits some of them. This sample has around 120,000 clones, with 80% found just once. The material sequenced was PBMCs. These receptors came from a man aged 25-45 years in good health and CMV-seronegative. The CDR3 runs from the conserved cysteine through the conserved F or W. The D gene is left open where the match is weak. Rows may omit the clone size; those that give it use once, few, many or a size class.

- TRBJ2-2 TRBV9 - TGTGCCAGCAGCGGTAGAGGGGACACCTACACCGGGGAGCTGTTTTTT CASSGRGDTYTGELFF
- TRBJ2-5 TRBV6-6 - TGTGCCAGCAGTTACCCTAGCGAAGAGACCCAGTACTTC CASSYPSEETQYF
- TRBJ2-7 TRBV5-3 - TGTGCCAGACGTCGGGGAGTTATATACGAGCAGTACTTC CARRRGVIYEQYF
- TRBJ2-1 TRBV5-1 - TGCGCCAGCAGCTTGGCCCCTGGAGGCTTAGATATAAACAATGAGCAGTTCTTC CASSLAPGGLDINNEQFF
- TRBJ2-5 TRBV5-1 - TGCGCCAGCAGCTCCTACTGGGCGGCGGGCGAGGAGGAGACCCAGTACTTC CASSSYWAAGEEETQYF
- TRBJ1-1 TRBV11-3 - TGTGCCAGCACCTCGGGCACTGAAGCTTTCTTT CASTSGTEAFF
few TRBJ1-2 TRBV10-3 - TGTGCCATCACCGGATCGGGGGGCTACACCTTC CAITGSGGYTF
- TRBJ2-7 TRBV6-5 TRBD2 TGTGCCAGCAGTTACTCTGGCGGGAGAACCTACGAGCAGTACTTC CASSYSGGRTYEQYF
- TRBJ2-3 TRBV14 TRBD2 TGTGCCAGCAGCCTTAGCGGGAGGGCGAGCACAGATACGCAGTATTTT CASSLSGRASTDTQYF
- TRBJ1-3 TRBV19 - TGTGCCAGTAGTATAAGTACCCCGGGACATCCCAACTCTGGAAACACCATATATTTT CASSISTPGHPNSGNTIYF
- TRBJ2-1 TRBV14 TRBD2 TGTGCCAGCAGCCTAGGACTAGCGGGAAATTTCTACAATGAGCAGTTCTTC CASSLGLAGNFYNEQFF
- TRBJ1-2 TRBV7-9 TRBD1 TGTGCCAGCAGTGAGGGACAGCCTACCTATGGCTACACCTTC CASSEGQPTYGYTF
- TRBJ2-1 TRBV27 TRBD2 TGTGCCAGCAGTCCCAATCTAGCGGCCAGCCCCTACAATGAGCAGTTCTTC CASSPNLAASPYNEQFF
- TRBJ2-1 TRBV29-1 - TGCAGCGCCCGGGACACCGGTGAGCAGTTCTTC CSARDTGEQFF
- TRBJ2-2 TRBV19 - TGTGCCAGTAAGTCGGGCACCGGGGAGCTGTTTTTT CASKSGTGELFF
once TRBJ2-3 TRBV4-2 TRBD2 TGTGCCAGCAGCCCCCGGACTAGATTCAATACGCAGTATTTT CASSPRTRFNTQYF
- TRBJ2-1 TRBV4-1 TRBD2 TGCGCCAGCAGCCTCGGGACTAGCGGTTACAGTGAGCAGTTCTTC CASSLGTSGYSEQFF
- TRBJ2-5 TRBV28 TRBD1 TGTGCCAGCAAACAGGGGGCGAAAGAGACCCAGTACTTC CASKQGAKETQYF
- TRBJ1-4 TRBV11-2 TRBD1 TGTGCCAGCAGCTTAGGGACAGGGGTTGTCGGTGAAAAACTGTTTTTT CASSLGTGVVGEKLFF
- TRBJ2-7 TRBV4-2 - TGTGCCAGCAGCCTAGACCCGGGAAAGAGCTACGAGCAGTACTTC CASSLDPGKSYEQYF
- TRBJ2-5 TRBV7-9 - TGTGCCAGCAGCTCAAACAGGGTAGAAGAGACCCAGTACTTC CASSSNRVEETQYF
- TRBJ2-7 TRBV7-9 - TGTGCCAGCAGCCCGCCCGGACTGAACTACGAGCAGTACTTC CASSPPGLNYEQYF
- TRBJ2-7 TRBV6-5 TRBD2 TGTGCCAGCAGTTACGGGGGAGGGCATTACGAGCAGTACTTC CASSYGGGHYEQYF
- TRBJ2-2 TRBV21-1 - TGTGCCAGCAGCAAAGTTGGGACAGGGGGTCAGACCGGGGAGCTGTTTTTT CASSKVGTGGQTGELFF
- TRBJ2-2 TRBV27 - TGTGCCAGCAGTTCCCGCATCACGGGCACCGGGGAGCTGTTTTTT CASSSRITGTGELFF
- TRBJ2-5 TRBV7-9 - TGTGCCAGCAGCTTAGTATTGGAGTTCGGTGAGACCCAGTACTTC CASSLVLEFGETQYF
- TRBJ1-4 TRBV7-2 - TGTGCCAGCAGCTCTAATCGAGAAAAACTGTTTTTT CASSSNREKLFF
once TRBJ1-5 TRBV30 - TGTGCCTGGGGGGCAGCTTATAGCAATCAGCCCCAGCATTTT CAWGAAYSNQPQHF
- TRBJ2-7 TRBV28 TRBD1 TGTGCCAGCAGTCAAGGGTTAGGGCTCAACCGGGACAGGGGAAAGCAGTACTTC CASSQGLGLNRDRGKQYF
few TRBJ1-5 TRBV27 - TGTGCCAGCAGGATCAGTAGCAATCAGCCCCAGCATTTT CASRISSNQPQHF
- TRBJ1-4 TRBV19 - TGTGCCAGTAGTTCAGGACGGGGAATAGGAAAACTGTTTTTT CASSSGRGIGKLFF
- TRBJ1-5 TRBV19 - TGTGCCAGTACCTCGCAGGGCAGCAATCAGCCCCAGCATTTT CASTSQGSNQPQHF
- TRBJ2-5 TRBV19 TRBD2 TGTGCCACCGGACTCGGGGGGGAGACCCAGTACTTC CATGLGGETQYF
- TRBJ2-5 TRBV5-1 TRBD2 TGCGCCAGCAGCTTGGTAGCACTAGCGGACCCGACCCAGTACTTC CASSLVALADPTQYF
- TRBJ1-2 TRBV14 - TGTGCCAGCAGCCAAGATAGGGGTTTGACACCCCACTATGGCTACACCTTC CASSQDRGLTPHYGYTF
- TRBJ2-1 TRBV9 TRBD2 TGTGCCAGCAGCAATACCGGGACTAGCGGCTACAATGAGCAGTTCTTC CASSNTGTSGYNEQFF
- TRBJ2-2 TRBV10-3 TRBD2 TGTGCCATCGGAGGCAGCGGGAGTGGGAGGGCCGGGGAGCTGTTTTTT CAIGGSGSGRAGELFF
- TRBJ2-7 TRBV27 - TGTGCCAGCAGTTTAAATCCACAGGGTTCCTACGAGCAGTACTTC CASSLNPQGSYEQYF
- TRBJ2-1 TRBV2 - TGTGCCAGCAGACCTCAGGTGGGGCAGTTCTTC CASRPQVGQFF
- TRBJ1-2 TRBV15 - TGTGCCACCAGCAGAGGAGAGTGGAGGGACTATGGCTACACCTTC CATSRGEWRDYGYTF
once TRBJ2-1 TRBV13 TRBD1 TGTGCCAGCAGCCAAGACAGGGCTGAGCAGTTCTTC CASSQDRAEQFF
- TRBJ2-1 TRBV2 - TGTGCCAGCAACAGTGAATATGAGCAGTTCTTC CASNSEYEQFF
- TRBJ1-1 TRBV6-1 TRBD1 TGTGCCAGCAGTGTAGACAGGGGGTACACTGAAGCTTTCTTT CASSVDRGYTEAFF
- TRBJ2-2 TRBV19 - TGTGCCAGTTTAGCGAGCGGGAACACCGGGGAGCTGTTTTTT CASLASGNTGELFF
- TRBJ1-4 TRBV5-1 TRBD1 TGCGCCAGCAGCTCCCACGGCGGGACAGGGAGGCAACTGTTTTTT CASSSHGGTGRQLFF
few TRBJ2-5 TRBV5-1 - TGCGCCAGCAGCACGGAGTATCGAGAGACCCAGTACTTC CASSTEYRETQYF
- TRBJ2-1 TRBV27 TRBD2 TGTGCCAGCAGTTTATCGCGGGGACTAATACCCCCCGAGCAGTTCTTC CASSLSRGLIPPEQFF
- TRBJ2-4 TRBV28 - TGTGCCAGCCAGAATCCAGCCAAAAACATTCAGTACTTC CASQNPAKNIQYF
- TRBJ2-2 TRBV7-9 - TGTGCCAGCAGCTTAGGAAGGACAGCGAACACCGGGGAGCTGTTTTTT CASSLGRTANTGELFF
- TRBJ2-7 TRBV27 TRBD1 TGTGCCAGCAGTTTTTACAGGGGGAACGAGCAGTACTTC CASSFYRGNEQYF
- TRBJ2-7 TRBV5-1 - TGCGCCAGCAGCCCACTCGGGGGACTCGAGCAGTACTTC CASSPLGGLEQYF
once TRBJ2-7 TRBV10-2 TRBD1 TGCGCCAGCAGGGAGGGACAGGGAACCTCCTACGAGCAGTACTTC CASREGQGTSYEQYF
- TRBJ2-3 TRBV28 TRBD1 TGTGCCAGCGCATGGGACAGGCTCCCAAATACGCAGTATTTT CASAWDRLPNTQYF
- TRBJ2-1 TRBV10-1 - TGCGCCAGCAGCTCTGGCGGGGTTGATGAGCAGTTCTTC CASSSGGVDEQFF
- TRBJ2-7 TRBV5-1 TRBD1 TGCGCCAGCCGTCCGGGGACAGGGATAAGTGAGCAGTACTTC CASRPGTGISEQYF